Sequencing of this T cell receptor (beta chain) was carried out in a study of response to subunit inactivated influenza vaccine. Overall study findings and caveats: Few new T cells, the authors suggested, are recruited by each seasonal influenza vaccination.

With regard to this clonotype: Antigen specificity is unknown.

A single record per CDR3 protein comes from TCRdb applying MiXCR to the RT-PCR reads. The data contain about 520,000 distinct CDR3 sequences, 7.2% of them seen just once; the ten biggest clones take up approximately 14%. V gave up 0 bases and J gave up 1 base, with 10 bases separating them. This CDR3 spans 15 amino acids. From germline, CDR1 is SGHRS and CDR2 YFSETQ. This specimen consisted of PBMCs from blood, obtained about 24 months after vaccination. The sequence derives from a man aged 50-75 years who received an inactivated influenza vaccine. The chain recombines TRBV5-1 with TRBJ1-1; D gene ambiguous. CDR3 region: CASSLAGSKNTEAFF. CDR3 bases: TGCGCCAGCAGCTTGGCCGGGAGTAAGAACACTGAAGCTTTCTTT.